This passage covers 22 T cell receptor beta chains from one sample sequenced in a study of shared clonotypes between healthy human individuals. TCRdb keeps only in-frame clones here, not all; method: immunoSEQ multiplex PCR. The sample carries hundreds of thousands of clones, roughly 96% recorded once. Only CD45RO-negative cells positively selected for CCR7 counted as naive CD8 cells, so terminally differentiated effector memory CD45RA+ cells were excluded. The source material was naive CD8+ T cells sorted from blood. The receptors originated from a woman between 25 and 40 years old in good health.

V is TRBV27 and J is TRBJ2-5, with 9 bases fitting TRBD1. CDR1 and CDR2 (germline): MNHEY, SMNVEV (reference sequence). CDR3 length: 18 residues. Trimming cost V 5 bases and J 5 bases; bases outside gene matches: 18. CDR3 nucleotide sequence: TGTGCCAGCAGTCAAATCCTTACCGACAGGGGGATAGGGGAGACCCAGTACTTC. As protein: CASSQILTDRGIGETQYF.

The rearrangement joins TRBV6-1 to TRBJ1-1; possible D gene TRBD1, 5 bases. V was cut by 1 base and J by 7 bases, with 7 bases left in between. The germline V gene encodes CDR1 MNHNS and CDR2 SASEGT. This CDR3 is 12 amino acids long. The CDR3 loop reads CASSEGGVEAFF. In DNA form, the CDR3 reads TGTGCCAGCAGTGAAGGGGGGGTTGAAGCTTTCTTT.

A few counts support this clone. The sample carries other DNA sequences with the same CDR3. This rearrangement joins TRBV4-1 to TRBJ2-2; D may be TRBD1 (5 bases). The CDR3 has 14 amino acids. Deletions cut 1 base from V and 5 bases from J, with 8 bases between. The germline gives CDR1 MGHRA, CDR2 YSYEKL. The CDR3 sequence: CASSQVQGTGELFF. The CDR3 DNA sequence: TGCGCCAGCAGCCAAGTCCAGGGAACCGGGGAGCTGTTTTTT.

In this sample, this clone turned up once. V gene TRBV27 combines with J gene TRBJ2-7, with 8 nucleotides matching TRBD1. The CDR3 consists of 14 residues. Per the germline V gene, CDR1 is MNHEY and CDR2 is SMNVEV (reference sequence). After removal of 5 bases from V and 3 bases from J, the junction contained 6 bases not matched to a gene. CDR3 loop: CASSPGGVGYEQYF. The CDR3 bases are TGTGCCAGCAGTCCAGGGGGCGTTGGCTACGAGCAGTACTTC.

This rearrangement joins TRBV12-5 to TRBJ2-7; 9 positions agree with TRBD1. The J segment lost 6 bases and the V segment lost 7 bases, leaving 10 bases of the junction unmatched. Germline loops: CDR1 LGHNT, CDR2 FRNRAP. The CDR3 runs 14 residues. The CDR3 sequence is CASAMGTGWFEQYF. CDR3 nucleotide sequence: TGTGCTAGTGCAATGGGGACAGGGTGGTTCGAGCAGTACTTC.

This chain joins TRBV7-8 and TRBJ2-4; tentative D call: TRBD2 (6 bases). Trimming shortened V by 1 base and J by 1 base, and 11 bases separated the two germline ends. CDR1 and CDR2 (germline): SGHVS, FQNEAQ. This CDR3 has 16 amino acids. CDR3 coding DNA: TGTGCCAGCAGCTTAGAAGGGGAGGAGGCCAAAAACATTCAGTACTTC. It translates to CASSLEGEEAKNIQYF.

In nucleotides, the CDR3 is TGTGCCAGCAGCAAACAGGGGGCTTGGTACGAGCAGTACTTC. Translating it yields CASSKQGAWYEQYF. This sequence joins TRBV7-9 and TRBJ2-7; 9 bases map to TRBD1. Germline V gene lookup returns CDR1 SEHNR and CDR2 FQNEAQ (reference sequence). The CDR3 is made up of 14 amino acids. The V and J ends lost 5 bases and 4 bases, in that order; junction bases with no gene match: 6.

V is TRBV28 and J is TRBJ1-6, with 8 bases identical to TRBD1. V lost 6 bases, J lost 7 bases, and 14 bases stayed unmatched. The CDR3 sequence is 17 residues long. The V gene's germline CDR1 is MDHEN and CDR2 SYDVKM. For the CDR3, the DNA is TGTGCCAGCAGGCTTGCCGGGACAGGTCCTTTCAATTCACCCCTCCACTTT. Protein sequence: CASRLAGTGPFNSPLHF.

V gene TRBV27 combines with J gene TRBJ2-1; D could derive from TRBD1 or TRBD2 (5 bases each). The CDR3 consists of 15 residues. Trimming stripped 3 bases from V and 4 bases from J, with 13 bases between. The germline V gene has CDR1 MNHEY and CDR2 SMNVEV (reference sequence). DNA of the CDR3: TGTGCCAGCAGTTTGGGTCTCGAGGGGTACAATGAGCAGTTCTTC. This translates into CASSLGLEGYNEQFF.

The CDR3 reads CASSRPRGTGELFF. The CDR3 DNA sequence: TGTGCCAGCAGCCGACCGAGGGGCACCGGGGAGCTGTTTTTT. The chain combines TRBV11-1 with TRBJ2-2; possibly TRBD1 or TRBD2 for D (5 bases each). V was pared by 5 bases and J by 4 bases, with 11 bases between. CDR3 length: 14 amino acids. CDR1 is SGHAT and CDR2 is FQDESV in the germline V gene (reference sequence).

This clone was observed once. The genes are TRBV28 and TRBJ2-5, with a possible D match to TRBD1 (5 bases). The CDR3 runs to 16 residues. The V gene lost 5 bases and the J gene lost 4 bases, with 20 bases spanning the gap. Germline V gene lookup returns CDR1 MDHEN and CDR2 SYDVKM. The CDR3 DNA reads as TGTGCCAGCAGTCCCGGCGCAGGGCCGGTTCGAGAGACCCAGTACTTC. It encodes CASSPGAGPVRETQYF.

This rearrangement joins TRBV28 to TRBJ2-7; D is uncertain. Germline-derived CDR1 and CDR2 are MDHEN and SYDVKM. V was pared by 1 base and J by 5 bases, with 12 bases between. CDR3 length equals 14 residues. Here the CDR3 reads CASSLFVRPHEQYF. The CDR3, as DNA: TGTGCCAGCAGTTTATTCGTCAGGCCCCACGAGCAGTACTTC.

This clone has just one count. The genes are TRBV11-2 and TRBJ2-1; 12 nucleotides line up with TRBD2. Germline CDR1 is SGHAT and CDR2 is FQNNGV. The J segment lost 7 bases and the V segment lost 4 bases, leaving 5 bases of the junction unmatched. This CDR3 comprises 15 residues. DNA of the CDR3: TGTGCCAGCAGCTCTCTAGCGGGAGGGTCGAATGAGCAGTTCTTC. This codes for CASSSLAGGSNEQFF.

V usage is TRBV10-3 and J usage is TRBJ1-4; 7 bases align to TRBD1. Germline CDR1 and CDR2: ENHRY and SYGVKD. The CDR3 sequence is 19 residues long. J was trimmed by 1 base and V by 3 bases; bases with no gene match: 14. The CDR3 sequence is CAISDPDRVSLGTNEKLFF. In nucleotides, the CDR3 is TGTGCCATCAGTGACCCTGACAGGGTATCCCTTGGAACTAATGAAAAACTGTTTTTT.

The chain uses TRBV13 and TRBJ2-2, with 9 bases aligning to TRBD2. V dropped 4 bases and J dropped 3; count of bases not matched to a gene: 3. This CDR3 is 15 amino acids long. CDR1 is PRHDT, CDR2 FYEKMQ, per germline (reference sequence). CDR3 loop: CASSSGLAYTGELFF. CDR3 coding DNA: TGTGCCAGCAGCTCCGGACTAGCGTACACCGGGGAGCTGTTTTTT.

V and J are TRBV9 and TRBJ2-7; 8 nucleotides line up with TRBD2. The trim removed 3 bases at V and 3 bases at J, leaving 5 bases unmatched. This CDR3 is 14 amino acids long. CDR1 and CDR2 from the germline V gene are SGDLS and YYNGEE. The CDR3 nucleotides read TGTGCCAGCAGCGAGACTAGCGATTACTACGAGCAGTACTTC. Translated: CASSETSDYYEQYF.

V gene TRBV6-5 combines with J gene TRBJ1-4; possible D gene TRBD1, 5 bases. The CDR3 has 15 amino acids. The V and J ends lost 6 bases and 3 bases respectively, with 14 bases between them. Germline assignment: CDR1 MNHEY and CDR2 SVGAGI. CDR3: CASSLLGGANEKLFF. CDR3 sequence (DNA): TGTGCCAGCAGCTTACTTGGGGGGGCTAATGAAAAACTGTTTTTT.

The V gene is TRBV28, the J gene TRBJ2-7; D remains unclear. Trimming cost V 3 bases and J 3 bases, with 9 bases left between them. The CDR3 is 13 residues long. The germline CDR1 and CDR2 sequences are MDHEN and SYDVKM. The CDR3 DNA reads TGTGCCAGCAGTTTTCCTACCCACTACGAGCAGTACTTC. As protein: CASSFPTHYEQYF.

V usage is TRBV2 and J usage is TRBJ2-3; TRBD1 might be the D (8 bases). CDR1 and CDR2 from the germline V gene are SNHLY and FYNNEI. The V end lost 2 bases, the J end lost 4 bases, and 13 bases lay between the germline ends. The CDR3 is 15 residues long. CDR3 in amino acids: CASSEWTGRADTQYF. The CDR3 bases are TGTGCCAGCAGTGAATGGACAGGGAGGGCAGATACGCAGTATTTT.

The chain joins TRBV4-1 to TRBJ2-2, with 7 bases identical to TRBD1. J gave up 6 bases and V 6 bases, and 7 bases lay outside the gene matches. The CDR3 length is 14 residues. CDR1 and CDR2 from the germline V gene are MGHRA and YSYEKL. CDR3 protein: CASSRDSLSGELFF. As DNA, the CDR3 is TGCGCCAGCAGTCGGGACAGTTTATCCGGGGAGCTGTTTTTT.

The gene calls are TRBV15 and TRBJ1-1; weak D call: TRBD1 (5 bases). Between the trimmed V and J ends, which lost 5 bases and 5 bases, there was a span of 15 bases. Germline V lookup: CDR1 LNHNV, CDR2 YYDKDF (reference sequence). The length of the CDR3 is 14 residues. The CDR3, as DNA: TGTGCCACCAGCGGACGGGACGTGGGTACTGAAGCTTTCTTT. As protein: CATSGRDVGTEAFF.

This rearrangement joins TRBV23-1 to TRBJ1-5; TRBD1 is a possible D gene (5 bases). TRBV23-1 is noted as an ORF with a role that remains uncertain. The V gene lost 4 bases and the J gene lost 2 bases, with 18 bases spanning the gap. The CDR3 spans 17 residues. Here the CDR3 reads CASSLPPGGEGNQPQHF. The CDR3 DNA sequence: TGCGCCAGCAGTCTACCCCCGGGGGGAGAGGGCAATCAGCCCCAGCATTTT.